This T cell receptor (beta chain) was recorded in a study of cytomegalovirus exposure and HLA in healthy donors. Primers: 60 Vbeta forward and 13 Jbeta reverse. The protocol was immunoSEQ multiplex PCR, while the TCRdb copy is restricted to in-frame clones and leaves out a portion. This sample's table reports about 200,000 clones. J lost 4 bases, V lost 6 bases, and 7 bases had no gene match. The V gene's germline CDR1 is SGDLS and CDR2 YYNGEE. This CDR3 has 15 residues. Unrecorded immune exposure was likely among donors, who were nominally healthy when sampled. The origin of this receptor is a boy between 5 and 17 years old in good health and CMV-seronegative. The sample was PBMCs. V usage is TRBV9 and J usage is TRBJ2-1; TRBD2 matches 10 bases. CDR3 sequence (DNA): TGTGCCAGCACCCCAACAGCGGGGGGGTACAATGAGCAGTTCTTC. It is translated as CASTPTAGGYNEQFF.